Each of the 5 T cell receptor beta chains below was sequenced from the same sample in a study of OX40 agonist ivuxolimab in advanced cancers. Generated by immunoSEQ multiplex PCR, the TCRdb table keeps only in-frame clones and is missing some. Found here are over 50,000 clones, approximately 80% of them singletons; the top ten hold approximately 0.63%. This material consisted of CD4+ or CD8+ T cells sorted from blood, taken in a trial of the OX40 agonist ivuxolimab. The receptors come from an adult with an advanced solid tumor such as melanoma, head and neck, liver or kidney cancer.

The chain carries TRBV7-9 and TRBJ2-7; perhaps TRBD2 as D (5 bases). Germline CDR1 and CDR2: SEHNR and FQNEAQ (reference sequence). The CDR3 is made up of 15 amino acids. V lost 5 bases to trimming and J lost 5 bases, with 19 bases between them. CDR3 bases: TGTGCCAGCAGCCAGACACCTAGCCCCCCTAACGAGCAGTACTTC. Translating gives CASSQTPSPPNEQYF.

This chain joins TRBV29-1 and TRBJ1-2, with 8 bases lining up with TRBD1. The CDR3 is 11 residues long. V shed 6 bases and J 8 bases; nucleotides not matched to a gene: 5. Germline V gives CDR1 SQVTM, CDR2 ANQGSEA. CDR3 nucleotide sequence: TGCAGCGTCGGACAGGGATTAGGCTACACCTTC. Residues: CSVGQGLGYTF.

The chain links TRBV7-2 to TRBJ1-5, with D perhaps TRBD1 (6 bases). Germline CDR1 reads SGHTA; CDR2 reads FQGNSA. The V end lost 5 bases, the J end lost 6 bases, and 17 bases lay between the germline ends. The CDR3 has 15 residues. CDR3 coding DNA: TGTGCCAGCAGCCCTGGGCCGGGGGCGGTTCAGCCCCAGCATTTT. Translation: CASSPGPGAVQPQHF. Combining the CDR3 with reference TRBV7-2 and TRBJ1-5 gives the whole variable domain GAGVSQSPSNKVTEKGKDVELRCDPISGHTALYWYRQSLGQGLEFLIYFQGNSAPDKSGLPSDRFSAERTGGSVSTLTIQRTQQEDSAVYLCASSPGPGAVQPQHFGDGTRLSIL.

The chain employs TRBV2 and TRBJ2-3, with a tentative D call TRBD1 (6 bases). The V gene lost 4 bases and the J gene lost 2 bases, with 13 bases spanning the gap. The germline V gene has CDR1 SNHLY and CDR2 FYNNEI. The CDR3 length is 15 residues. This chain's CDR3 is CASSAQTGATDTQYF. The CDR3 DNA follows: TGTGCCAGCAGTGCCCAGACAGGCGCCACAGATACGCAGTATTTT.

V usage is TRBV11-3 and J usage is TRBJ1-3, with no clear D. CDR1 and CDR2 (germline): SGHNT, YENEEA. This CDR3 is built from 14 residues. Trimming took off 8 bases at V and 0 bases at J, with 11 bases between the two ends. As DNA, the CDR3 is TGTGCCAGCTACAAGGGAAGCTCTGGAAACACCATATATTTT. It codes for CASYKGSSGNTIYF.